This T cell receptor (beta chain) was recovered during a study of cytomegalovirus exposure and HLA in healthy donors. The PCR contained 60 Vbeta and 13 Jbeta primers. Clones were sequenced by immunoSEQ multiplex PCR, and TCRdb holds only the in-frame ones, with some missing. The repertoire has 150,000 to 200,000 clones, around four fifths of them found once; the top ten carry over 1.5%. V lost 0 bases and J lost 3, with 11 bases in between. Germline CDR1 KGHSH, CDR2 LQKENI. The CDR3 has 15 amino acids. Sample: PBMCs. The TCR sequence derives from a man in his forties in good health and CMV-seropositive. This chain uses TRBV18 with TRBJ2-5; possibly TRBD2 for D (6 bases). The CDR3 loop reads CASSPPSGAEETQYF. The DNA of the CDR3 is TGTGCCAGCTCACCACCGTCGGGAGCGGAAGAGACCCAGTACTTC.